Below are 4 T cell receptor beta chains sequenced from a single sample in a study of T cells in localized non-small cell lung cancer. Here immunoSEQ multiplex PCR was the method, and the copy in TCRdb shows in-frame clones only, minus some. The sample consists of 65,000 to 90,000 clones, over 70% of them appearing once. The source was PBMCs, collected before any cancer treatment. The receptors originated from a man aged 40-75 years with stage II squamous cell lung carcinoma.

This clone was seen only a few times. This sequence joins TRBV30 and TRBJ2-3; TRBD2 matches at 8 bases. CDR3 size: 14 residues. Per the germline V gene, CDR1 is GTSNPN and CDR2 is SVGIG (reference sequence). The CDR3 DNA sequence: TGTGCTTACAACCGGGGGGGCTCCGCAGATACGCAGTATTTT. This gives the protein CAYNRGGSADTQYF.

The chain couples TRBV5-8 to TRBJ1-2; 8 bases fit TRBD1. V trimming: 5 bases; J trimming: 7 bases; junction bases outside the gene matches: 10. CDR3 length equals 14 residues. Germline-derived CDR1 and CDR2 are SGHTS and YDEGEE. CDR3 DNA sequence: TGTGCCAGCAGTGCAGGACAGGGTTGGTTTGGCTACACCTTC. Protein product: CASSAGQGWFGYTF.

This chain joins TRBV6-4 and TRBJ1-2; maybe TRBD1 (6 bases). The CDR3 totals 16 residues. Germline lookup yields CDR1 MRHNA and CDR2 SNTAGT. V was pared by 5 bases and J by 4 bases, with 20 bases between. The CDR3 reads CASSTTVRLGGYGYTF. CDR3 sequence (DNA): TGTGCCAGCAGTACCACCGTGAGACTAGGGGGCTATGGCTACACCTTC.

V is TRBV19 and J is TRBJ1-5; D not certain. Trimming removed 0 bases from V and 9 bases from J, with 15 bases in between. This CDR3 is 15 amino acids long. Germline V gives CDR1 LNHDA, CDR2 SQIVND (reference sequence). In nucleotides, the CDR3 is TGTGCCAGTAGTATAGACCCTTCATCCCCTCGGCCCCAGCATTTT. It specifies CASSIDPSSPRPQHF. Together with reference TRBV19 and TRBJ1-5, the CDR3 gives the full variable domain: DGGITQSPKYLFRKEGQNVTLSCEQNLNHDAMYWYRQDPGQGLRLIYYSQIVNDFQKGDIAEGYSVSREKKESFPLTVTSAQKNPTAFYLCASSIDPSSPRPQHFGDGTRLSIL.